This T cell receptor (beta chain) was recovered during a study of T cells in Graves' hyperthyroidism and ophthalmopathy. RNA transcripts were the template for amplifying TCR beta CDR3 regions. The HTBI primer set drove a first-round RT-PCR of the TCR CDR3. A single record per CDR3 protein comes from TCRdb applying MiXCR to the multiplex PCR reads. The table has around 500,000 distinct CDR3 sequences, around 15% seen once. Absent ophthalmopathy progression within 18 months defined stable Graves' hyperthyroidism. It was 8 to 10 ml of fresh peripheral blood that supplied the PBMCs. Trimming removed 3 bases at V and 7 bases at J, with 13 bases between. Germline CDR1 and CDR2: GTSNPN and SVGIG (reference sequence). This CDR3 has 14 amino acids.

The gene calls are TRBV30 and TRBJ1-6; D remains unclear. The TCR originated in a woman younger than 35 with Graves' hyperthyroidism. Source material: blood. CDR3 coding DNA: TGTGCCTGGAGAAGGCAGGAGGCCAATTCACCCCTCCACTTT. This encodes CAWRRQEANSPLHF. The full variable domain, in which reference TRBV30 and TRBJ1-6 provide the parts outside the CDR3, is SQTIHQWPATLVQPVGSPLSLECTVEGTSNPNLYWYRQAAGRGLQLLFYSVGIGQISSEVPQNLSASRPQDRQFILSSKKLLLSDSGFYLCAWRRQEANSPLHFGNGTRLTVT.